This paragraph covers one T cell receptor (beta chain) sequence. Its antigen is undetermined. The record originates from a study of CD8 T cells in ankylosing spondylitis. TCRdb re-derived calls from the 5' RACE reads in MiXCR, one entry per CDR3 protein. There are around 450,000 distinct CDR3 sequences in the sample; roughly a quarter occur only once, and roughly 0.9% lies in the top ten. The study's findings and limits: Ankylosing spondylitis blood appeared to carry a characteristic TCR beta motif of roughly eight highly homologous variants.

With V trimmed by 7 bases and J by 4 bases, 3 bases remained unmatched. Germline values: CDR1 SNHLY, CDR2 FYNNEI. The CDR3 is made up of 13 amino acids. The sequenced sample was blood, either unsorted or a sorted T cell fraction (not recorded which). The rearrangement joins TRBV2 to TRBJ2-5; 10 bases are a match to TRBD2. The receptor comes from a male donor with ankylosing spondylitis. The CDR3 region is CASKASGRETQYF. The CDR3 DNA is TGTGCCAGCAAGGCTAGCGGGAGAGAGACCCAGTACTTC.